The 13 T cell receptor beta chains given below trace back to one sample, sequenced in a study of blood T cells in healthy people across ages. Primers used in a second PCR of about 7 to 12 cycles were a sample-barcoded 5' primer and a J-beta primer mix. MiXCR was run by TCRdb on the 5' RACE reads, yielding one entry per CDR3 protein. The table includes around 620,000 distinct CDR3 sequences, approximately 30% detected once. The sample was blood. Receptors originate from a woman in her seventies in good health.

The gene calls are TRBV5-1 and TRBJ1-1, with 8 bases matching TRBD1. Trimming took 5 bases from V and 1 from J; bases not matched to a gene: 7. Germline V CDR1 and CDR2: SGHRS, YFSETQ. This CDR3 comprises 15 residues. CDR3 residues: CASRPQGARNTEAFF. The CDR3 DNA reads as TGCGCCAGCAGACCCCAGGGGGCGAGGAACACTGAAGCTTTCTTT. The full variable domain, with the rest looked up from reference TRBV5-1 and TRBJ1-1, is KAGVTQTPRYLIKTRGQQVTLSCSPISGHRSVSWYQQTPGQGLQFLFEYFSETQRNKGNFPGRFSGRQFSNSRSEMNVSTLELGDSALYLCASRPQGARNTEAFFGQGTRLTVV.

The chain carries TRBV29-1 and TRBJ2-5; perhaps TRBD2 as D (5 bases). The CDR3 consists of 12 residues. The V gene's germline CDR1 is SQVTM and CDR2 ANQGSEA. Trimming took off 5 bases at V and 0 bases at J, with 7 bases between the two ends. As DNA, the CDR3 is TGCAGCGTTCGGGGTTACCAAGAGACCCAGTACTTC. This codes for CSVRGYQETQYF.

This clonotype occurred a few times. The V gene is TRBV6-2 or TRBV6-3, the J gene TRBJ2-5; 7 positions match TRBD2. CDR1 and CDR2 from the germline V gene are MNHEY and SVGEGT. Trimming cost V 7 bases and J 0 bases; bases outside gene matches: 17. The CDR3 consists of 18 residues. CDR3 sequence: CASMPGLQEFPYQETQYF. CDR3 DNA sequence: TGTGCCAGCATGCCGGGACTACAAGAGTTCCCGTACCAAGAGACCCAGTACTTC.

This chain uses TRBV21-1 with TRBJ1-2; TRBD1 was called by the table and not checked on the DNA. TRBV21-1 is annotated as a pseudogene. CDR3 length: 19 amino acids. The CDR3 DNA reads as TGTGCCAGCAGCAAAGCGGGGACAGGGGTTCTCGGGTTCCCATATGGCTACACCTTC. It specifies CASSKAGTGVLGFPYGYTF.

This sequence joins TRBV20-1 and TRBJ2-5; D may be TRBD1 or TRBD2 (6 bases each). Germline loops: CDR1 DFQATT, CDR2 SNEGSKA (reference sequence). The V gene lost 3 bases and the J gene lost 7 bases, with 15 bases spanning the gap. The CDR3 runs 13 residues. CDR3 sequence reads: CSASRGRGGTQYF. The CDR3 DNA sequence: TGCAGTGCTAGCAGGGGCCGGGGAGGGACCCAGTACTTC.

Only a few counts were recorded for this clonotype. This chain connects TRBV4-1 to TRBJ2-2; the D is unclear. The CDR3 is 14 residues long. V lost 2 bases to trimming and J lost 7 bases, with 11 bases between them. Germline loops: CDR1 MGHRA, CDR2 YSYEKL. In nucleotides, the CDR3 is TGCGCCAGCAGCCAAAGCAGCCCTCGCGGGGAGCTGTTTTTT. It is translated as CASSQSSPRGELFF.

This clonotype was counted between two and nine times. The V and J genes are TRBV5-1 and TRBJ2-5, with D perhaps given as TRBD1 or TRBD2 (6 bases each). The CDR3 totals 15 residues. CDR1 SGHRS and CDR2 YFSETQ come from the germline V gene. Between the trimmed V and J ends, which lost 3 bases and 4 bases, there was a span of 16 bases. The CDR3 sequence is CASSYLGGSGETQYF. CDR3 nucleotides: TGCGCCAGCAGCTACCTGGGGGGCAGCGGAGAGACCCAGTACTTC.

This clonotype was picked up a small number of times. The chain combines TRBV5-1 with TRBJ2-1; D unclear. Germline assignment: CDR1 SGHRS and CDR2 YFSETQ. This CDR3 is 14 amino acids long. The V and J ends lost 0 bases and 0 bases respectively, with 4 bases between them. This CDR3 is CASSLAVSYNEQFF. CDR3 sequence (DNA): TGCGCCAGCAGCTTGGCGGTCTCCTACAATGAGCAGTTCTTC.

To note about this clonotype: One end of the junction does not line up with germline, which may come from a read error. V usage is TRBV12-5 and J usage is TRBJ2-7; perhaps TRBD2 as D (5 bases). The germline V gene encodes CDR1 LGHNT and CDR2 FRNRAP. This CDR3 region has 12 residues. CDR3 amino acids: CASGLVPEVEFF. For the CDR3, the DNA is TGTGCTAGTGGTTTGGTACCGGAGGTTGAGTTCTTC.

This sequence joins TRBV6-5 and TRBJ1-6, with no clear D. Germline V gene lookup returns CDR1 MNHEY and CDR2 SVGAGI. The CDR3 has 14 residues. V shed 7 bases and J shed 7 bases, with 14 bases lying between them. The CDR3 is CASTPGVRNSPLHF. CDR3 DNA sequence: TGTGCCAGCACCCCTGGGGTCCGGAATTCACCCCTCCACTTT.

This clonotype was counted a few times. The chain couples TRBV5-5 to TRBJ2-6; no clear D gene. Deletions cut 0 bases from V and 2 bases from J, with 6 bases between. Germline assignment: CDR1 SGHKS and CDR2 YYEKEE (reference sequence). The CDR3 loop spans 15 amino acids. CDR3 sequence: CASSLANTGANVLTF. The CDR3 bases are TGTGCCAGCAGCTTGGCTAATACTGGGGCCAACGTCCTGACTTTC.

The chain combines TRBV2 with TRBJ2-2; 10 positions match TRBD2. The CDR3 covers 15 residues. Trimming removed 7 bases from V and 0 bases from J; junction bases left unmatched: 2. Germline V lookup: CDR1 SNHLY, CDR2 FYNNEI. CDR3 coding DNA: TGTGCCAGCAACAGCGGGGGGGCGAACACCGGGGAGCTGTTTTTT. Translated: CASNSGGANTGELFF.

This clonotype appeared a few times. The chain carries TRBV7-3 and TRBJ1-1; no clear D gene. This CDR3 region has 13 residues. V lost 5 bases and J lost 1, with 8 bases in between. CDR1 is SGHTA and CDR2 is FQGTGA in the germline V gene. Here the CDR3 reads CASSISRNTEAFF. CDR3 nucleotides: TGTGCCAGCAGCATCTCAAGGAACACTGAAGCTTTCTTT.